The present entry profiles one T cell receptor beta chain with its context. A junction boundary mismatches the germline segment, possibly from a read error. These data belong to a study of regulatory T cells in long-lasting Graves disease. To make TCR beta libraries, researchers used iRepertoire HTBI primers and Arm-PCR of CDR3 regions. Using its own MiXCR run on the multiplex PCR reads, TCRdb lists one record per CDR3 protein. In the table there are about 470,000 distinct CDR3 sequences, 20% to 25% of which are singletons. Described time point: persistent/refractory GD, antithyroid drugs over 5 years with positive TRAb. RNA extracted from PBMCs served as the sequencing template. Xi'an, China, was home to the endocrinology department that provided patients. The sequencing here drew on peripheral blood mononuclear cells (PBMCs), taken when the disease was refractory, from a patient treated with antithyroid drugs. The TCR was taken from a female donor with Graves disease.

In DNA form, the CDR3 reads TGTGCCAGCAGCGGGCACAGGGCAACTAATGAAAAACTGCTTTTT. Residues: CASSGHRATNEKLLF. V gene TRBV7-2 combines with J gene TRBJ1-4; possible D gene TRBD1, 6 bases. Germline values: CDR1 SGHTA, CDR2 FQGNSA. CDR3 length: 15 residues.